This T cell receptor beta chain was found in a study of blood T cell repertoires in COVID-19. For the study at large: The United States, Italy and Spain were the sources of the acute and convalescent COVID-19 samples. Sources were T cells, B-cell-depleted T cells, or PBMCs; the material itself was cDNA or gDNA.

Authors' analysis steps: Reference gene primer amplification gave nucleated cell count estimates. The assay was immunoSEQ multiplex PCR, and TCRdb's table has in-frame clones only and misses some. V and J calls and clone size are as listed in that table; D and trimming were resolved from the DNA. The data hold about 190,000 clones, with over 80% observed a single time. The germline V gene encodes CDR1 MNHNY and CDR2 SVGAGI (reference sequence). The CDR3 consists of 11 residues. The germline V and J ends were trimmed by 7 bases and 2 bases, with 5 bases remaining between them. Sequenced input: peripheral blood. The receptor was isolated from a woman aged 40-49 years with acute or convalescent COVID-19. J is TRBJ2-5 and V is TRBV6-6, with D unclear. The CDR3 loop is CASIEQETQYF. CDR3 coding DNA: TGTGCCAGCATTGAGCAAGAGACCCAGTACTTC.